This TCR beta chain was recorded in a study of blood T cell repertoires in COVID-19. Study details: T cells, B-cell-depleted T cells, or PBMCs provided the cDNA or gDNA that served as material.

Clinical history as reported by participants underpinned cohort assignment. Trimming cost V 5 bases and J 0 bases, with 13 bases left between them. This CDR3 region has 15 residues. In germline, CDR1 is MDHEN, CDR2 SYDVKM. Using immunoSEQ multiplex PCR, the repertoire was profiled, and TCRdb retains in-frame clones only, with some absent. The sample records 350,000 to 500,000 clones, around nine tenths being singletons. Material for sequencing was PBMCs or T cells enriched from blood (not recorded which). The receptor comes from a woman younger than 30 who had been exposed to COVID-19. This sequence joins TRBV28 and TRBJ1-1; maybe TRBD1 (5 bases). The CDR3 sequence: CASSPDSEMNTEAFF. The CDR3 DNA sequence: TGTGCCAGCAGTCCAGACAGTGAAATGAACACTGAAGCTTTCTTT.